Below, 27 T cell receptor beta chains from the same sample are listed, as sequenced in a study of cytomegalovirus exposure and HLA in healthy donors. Libraries were prepared by immunoSEQ multiplex PCR; TCRdb keeps only in-frame clonotypes and omits some of them. Of around 63,000 clones listed, 70% to 90% were seen once; the top ten hold 1% to 1.5%. The sample consisted of PBMCs. The receptors shown here come from a woman between 18 and 29 years old in good health and CMV-seronegative.

This clone was detected only a few times. The CDR3 here is CAISEFGGREQYF. Here the CDR3 DNA reads TGTGCCATCAGTGAGTTCGGAGGGCGAGAGCAGTACTTC. The V and J genes are TRBV10-3 and TRBJ2-7, with D possibly TRBD2 on 6 matching bases. Looked up from germline, CDR1 is ENHRY and CDR2 is SYGVKD. The CDR3 consists of 13 residues. Trimming pared 1 base from V and 7 bases from J, leaving 11 bases between.

The chain employs TRBV7-8 and TRBJ1-3; the D is unclear. The CDR3 is made up of 14 amino acids. Trimming removed 7 bases at V and 0 bases at J, with 10 bases between. Germline assignment: CDR1 SGHVS and CDR2 FQNEAQ. This CDR3 reads CASKSLYSGNTIYF. CDR3 DNA sequence: TGTGCCAGCAAGTCACTATACTCTGGAAACACCATATATTTT. Using reference TRBV7-8 and TRBJ1-3 for the parts outside the CDR3, the full variable domain is GAGVSQSPRYKVAKRGQDVALRCDPISGHVSLFWYQQALGQGPEFLTYFQNEAQLDKSGLPSDRFFAERPEGSVSTLKIQRTQQEDSAVYLCASKSLYSGNTIYFGEGSWLTVV.

The chain couples TRBV10-3 to TRBJ2-3, with 8 bases fitting TRBD2. CDR1 and CDR2 from the germline V gene are ENHRY and SYGVKD. The CDR3 contains 15 residues. The J segment lost 2 bases and the V segment lost 6 bases, leaving 7 bases of the junction unmatched. The CDR3 DNA reads TGTGCCATCAGGAGACTAGCGTCCTCCACAGATACGCAGTATTTT. Translation: CAIRRLASSTDTQYF.

This clone occurred once. V is TRBV5-6 and J is TRBJ1-5; weak D call: TRBD1 (6 bases). V was clipped by 3 bases and J by 6 bases, with 13 bases between them. Germline CDR1 is SGHDT and CDR2 is YYEEEE. There are 14 residues in the CDR3. The CDR3 protein is CASSSYRAAQPQHF. For the CDR3, the DNA is TGTGCCAGCAGCTCTTACAGGGCGGCTCAGCCCCAGCATTTT. Filled out from reference TRBV5-6 and TRBJ1-5, the complete variable domain reads DAGVTQSPTHLIKTRGQQVTLRCSPKSGHDTVSWYQQALGQGPQFIFQYYEEEERQRGNFPDRFSGHQFPNYSSELNVNALLLGDSALYLCASSSYRAAQPQHFGDGTRLSIL.

In its sample, this clone was seen once. V usage is TRBV18 and J usage is TRBJ2-7; 10 bases align to TRBD2. Unmatched junction bases numbered 9, after V lost 2 bases and J lost 5 bases. This CDR3 has 16 amino acids. Germline lookup yields CDR1 KGHSH and CDR2 LQKENI. CDR3 sequence (DNA): TGTGCCAGCTCACCAGGGCAGCGGGAGGGCCCCCACGAGCAGTACTTC. Its translation: CASSPGQREGPHEQYF.

The chain is built from TRBV4-1 and TRBJ1-6; D call uncertain. This CDR3 region has 12 residues. Trimming removed 1 base at V and 11 bases at J, with 6 bases between. Germline V gene data show CDR1 as MGHRA and CDR2 as YSYEKL. As DNA, the CDR3 is TGCGCCAGCAGCCAAGTCCGGGCACCCCTCCACTTT. Protein sequence: CASSQVRAPLHF.

The chain links TRBV28 to TRBJ1-2; 10 nucleotides align to TRBD1. The junction had 16 bases not matched to a gene; V was cut back by 6 bases and J by 6 bases. This CDR3 is 17 amino acids long. The germline V gene encodes CDR1 MDHEN and CDR2 SYDVKM. DNA for the CDR3: TGTGCCAGCAGGACGTACTTACACTCCGGGACAGGGGATGGCTACACCTTC. It specifies CASRTYLHSGTGDGYTF.

This chain joins TRBV11-2 and TRBJ2-3; possible D gene TRBD1, 6 bases. Germline lookup yields CDR1 SGHAT and CDR2 FQNNGV. Between the trimmed V and J ends, which lost 6 bases and 0 bases, there was a span of 10 bases. The CDR3 totals 14 residues. CDR3 nucleotide sequence: TGTGCCAGCAGAGGACAGATTAGCACAGATACGCAGTATTTT. Translated, it gives CASRGQISTDTQYF.

The V and J genes are TRBV25-1 and TRBJ1-1; possible D gene TRBD1, 6 bases. Germline assignment: CDR1 MGHDK and CDR2 SYGVNS. CDR3 length: 16 residues. Trimming pared 9 bases from V and 4 bases from J, leaving 24 bases between. CDR3 region: CARGGWVVGGGTEAFF. In DNA form, the CDR3 reads TGTGCCAGGGGTGGTTGGGTTGTAGGGGGGGGCACTGAAGCTTTCTTT. Supplemented by reference TRBV25-1 and TRBJ1-1, the full variable domain reads EADIYQTPRYLVIGTGKKITLECSQTMGHDKMYWYQQDPGMELHLIHYSYGVNSTEKGDLSSESTVSRIRTEHFPLTLESARPSHTSQYLCARGGWVVGGGTEAFFGQGTRLTVV.

This clone appeared a single time. V gene TRBV6-1 combines with J gene TRBJ1-5; 8 bases align to TRBD1. The germline V gene has CDR1 MNHNS and CDR2 SASEGT. V dropped 5 bases and J dropped 6; count of bases not matched to a gene: 6. This CDR3 spans 14 amino acids. CDR3: CASSFGTGGQPQHF. CDR3 in DNA: TGTGCCAGCAGTTTCGGGACAGGTGGTCAGCCCCAGCATTTT.

The J gene is TRBJ1-1, the V gene TRBV6-1; D remains ambiguous. The CDR3 consists of 12 residues. The germline CDR1 and CDR2 sequences are MNHNS and SASEGT. Trimming cost V 5 bases and J 1 base, with 5 bases left between them. The CDR3 protein is CASSRENTEAFF. CDR3 in DNA: TGTGCCAGCAGTCGGGAGAACACTGAAGCTTTCTTT.

This clone was detected only a few times. CDR3 nucleotide sequence: TGTGCCAGCAGCGTAGCTACCGTCCGCCCGGGACAGGGACACACAGATACGCAGTATTTT. Translated, it gives CASSVATVRPGQGHTDTQYF. The chain combines TRBV9 with TRBJ2-3; 9 bases fit TRBD1. Germline V gene sequence: CDR1 SGDLS, CDR2 YYNGEE. CDR3 length: 20 residues. V lost 0 bases to trimming and J lost 2 bases; unmatched junction nucleotides: 16.

The chain is built from TRBV5-4 and TRBJ2-2, with TRBD2 identical over 9 bases. This CDR3 is built from 14 residues. CDR1 and CDR2 (germline): SGHNT, YYREEE (reference sequence). Unmatched junction bases numbered 6, after V lost 7 bases and J lost 5 bases. This CDR3 reads CASGAGGGTGELFF. In DNA, the CDR3 is TGTGCCAGCGGCGCGGGAGGGGGAACCGGGGAGCTGTTTTTT.

The gene calls are TRBV28 and TRBJ2-7; 9 bases agree with TRBD1. The CDR3 totals 17 residues. With V trimmed by 6 bases and J by 3 bases, 15 bases remained unmatched. Germline CDR1 is MDHEN and CDR2 is SYDVKM. The DNA for the CDR3 is TGTGCCAGCAGAACCATCACAGGGGGCTCCTACTACTACGAGCAGTACTTC. It specifies CASRTITGGSYYYEQYF.

The rearrangement links TRBV7-2 to TRBJ1-2; D is unresolved. V lost 4 bases and J lost 7, with 13 bases in between. The CDR3 is 13 residues long. Germline CDR1 is SGHTA and CDR2 is FQGNSA. CDR3 region: CASSSPGFRGYTF. The CDR3, as DNA: TGTGCCAGCAGCTCACCGGGGTTTCGTGGCTACACCTTC.

The gene calls are TRBV28 and TRBJ1-5; D unresolved. Per germline, CDR1 MDHEN and CDR2 SYDVKM. The CDR3 is 14 residues long. V was clipped by 2 bases and J by 7 bases, with 12 bases between them. CDR3 DNA: TGTGCCAGCAGTTTAGACAAGGTAAAACAGCCCCAGCATTTT. Translated: CASSLDKVKQPQHF.

The DNA for the CDR3 is TGTGCCAGCAGCTTAGAGTATAGCGGGAGGTTCTACAATGAGCAGTTCTTC. Amino acid sequence: CASSLEYSGRFYNEQFF. The rearrangement joins TRBV7-6 to TRBJ2-1, with 10 positions matching TRBD2. This CDR3 contains 17 residues. Germline assignment: CDR1 SGHVS and CDR2 FNYEAQ. After removal of 1 base from V and 3 bases from J, the junction contained 6 bases not matched to a gene.

This chain joins TRBV21-1 and TRBJ1-5; the DNA was not used to check the table's D call, TRBD1. TRBV21-1 represents a pseudogene. The CDR3 contains 16 residues. The CDR3: CASSKDTSYSNQPQHF. The DNA for the CDR3 is TGTGCCAGCAGCAAAGATACAAGTTATAGCAATCAGCCCCAGCATTTT.

The chain recombines TRBV6-5 with TRBJ2-5; possibly TRBD2 for D (6 bases). Deletions cut 6 bases from V and 5 bases from J, with 13 bases between. The CDR3 has 13 residues. Per the germline V gene, CDR1 is MNHEY and CDR2 is SVGAGI. CDR3 in amino acids: CASRSQGLETQYF. As DNA, the CDR3 is TGTGCCAGCAGGTCCCAGGGACTCGAGACCCAGTACTTC.

The gene calls are TRBV7-9 and TRBJ1-2; D is uncertain. Germline CDR1 and CDR2: SEHNR and FQNEAQ (reference sequence). The V end was cut by 1 base, the J end by 1 base, with 10 bases between. The length of the CDR3 is 15 residues. The CDR3 DNA sequence: TGTGCCAGCAGCTTAGGTAGCAGCGTTAACTATGGCTACACCTTC. This sequence encodes CASSLGSSVNYGYTF.

This chain joins TRBV6-1 and TRBJ2-1; 9 bases fit TRBD2. Germline V gives CDR1 MNHNS, CDR2 SASEGT. J lost 6 bases, V lost 5 bases, and 2 bases had no gene match. This CDR3 spans 13 amino acids. CDR3 in amino acids: CASSLRGGNEQFF. The CDR3 DNA sequence: TGTGCCAGCAGTCTGCGGGGGGGCAATGAGCAGTTCTTC.

The genes are TRBV27 and TRBJ2-1; the match to TRBD1 covers 7 bases. V gave up 5 bases and J gave up 4 bases; unmatched junction bases: 2. The CDR3 is 13 amino acids. Germline V gives CDR1 MNHEY, CDR2 SMNVEV (reference sequence). The CDR3 here is CASSRQGYNEQFF. CDR3 nucleotides: TGTGCCAGCAGTAGACAGGGTTACAATGAGCAGTTCTTC.

The chain carries TRBV19 and TRBJ1-5, with TRBD1 identical over 7 bases. Looked up from germline, CDR1 is LNHDA and CDR2 is SQIVND (reference sequence). The CDR3 covers 17 residues. Unmatched junction bases numbered 12, after V lost 3 bases and J lost 4 bases. The CDR3 DNA sequence: TGTGCCAGTAGTATCTGGACAGGCGATATACCAAATCAGCCCCAGCATTTT. Translated: CASSIWTGDIPNQPQHF.

This clone was recorded a few times. No conserved phenylalanine or tryptophan ends this CDR3, so it is likely a read error. No DNA is shown, since the ends of the CDR3 on it are uncertain; the CDR3 is the one TCRdb lists. The rearrangement links TRBV2 to TRBJ1-1; no DNA check was done on the table's D call, TRBD1. The CDR3 is 9 residues long, counting both termini. Per germline, CDR1 SNHLY and CDR2 FYNNEI. CDR3 region: CASMTDSKV.

Notes on this clone: The same CDR3 arises from other DNA sequences in this sample as well. This chain connects TRBV7-2 to TRBJ2-3; 10 bases align to TRBD2. V shed 2 bases and J 1 base; nucleotides not matched to a gene: 3. The germline gives CDR1 SGHTA, CDR2 FQGNSA. The CDR3 consists of 16 residues. The DNA for the CDR3 is TGTGCCAGCAGCTTAAGGCTAGCGGGGGGCACAGATACGCAGTATTTT. Protein: CASSLRLAGGTDTQYF.

The sample holds one count of this clone. The chain couples TRBV5-6 to TRBJ1-2; D is possibly TRBD1 (6 bases). CDR1 is SGHDT and CDR2 is YYEEEE in the germline V gene. The germline V and J ends were trimmed by 3 bases and 4 bases, with 22 bases remaining between them. This CDR3 region has 17 residues. CDR3 amino acids: CASSSIVAQGRTYGYTF. CDR3 DNA sequence: TGTGCCAGCAGCTCGATAGTGGCTCAGGGGCGGACCTATGGCTACACCTTC.

This rearrangement joins TRBV19 to TRBJ2-6; TRBD1 agrees at 7 bases. CDR3 length: 15 amino acids. The J segment lost 5 bases and the V segment lost 5 bases, leaving 6 bases of the junction unmatched. The germline CDR1 and CDR2 sequences are LNHDA and SQIVND (reference sequence). The DNA of the CDR3 is TGTGCCAGTAGTGCGACAGGGCTGAGGGCCAACGTCCTGACTTTC. Amino acids: CASSATGLRANVLTF.